Listed below are T cell receptor beta chains from one sample, sequenced in a study of neurological immune-mediated disorders. TCRdb reanalysed the 5' RACE reads using MiXCR and keeps one entry per CDR3 protein. The sample includes some 68,000 distinct CDR3 sequences, around 15% seen only once; the top ten take roughly 4.2%. The sequencing sample was made of PBMCs. These receptors came from a female donor with HTLV-1-associated myelopathy (HAM/TSP). Each CDR3 is given with its conserved first and last residue. Each record gives: D gene, clone size, J gene, V gene, CDR3 DNA, CDR3 protein. The D gene is left open where the match is weak. Rows give clone size only sometimes, using once, few, many, or a class for an expanded clone.

d_call: NA
clone_size: many
j_call: TRBJ2-7
v_call: TRBV12-3/TRBV12-4
cdr3_nt: TGTGCCAGCAGCTGGACAGCAACCTACGAGCAGTACTTC
cdr3_aa: CASSWTATYEQYF

d_call: NA
clone_size: many
j_call: TRBJ2-1
v_call: TRBV12-3/TRBV12-4
cdr3_nt: TGTGCCAGCAGTTTTGGAGTAAATGAGCAGTTCTTC
cdr3_aa: CASSFGVNEQFF

d_call: NA
clone_size: many
j_call: TRBJ2-2
v_call: TRBV15
cdr3_nt: TGTGCCACCAGCAGAGAACTACGACTCGTTATGACCGGGGAGCTGTTTTTT
cdr3_aa: CATSRELRLVMTGELFF

d_call: NA
clone_size: many
j_call: TRBJ2-1
v_call: TRBV5-5
cdr3_nt: TGTGCCAGCAGCTCGCCCCAGGGCAATGAGCAGTTCTTC
cdr3_aa: CASSSPQGNEQFF

d_call: TRBD1
clone_size: many
j_call: TRBJ2-1
v_call: TRBV29-1
cdr3_nt: TGCAGCGTTGAAGGAGACAGGGGGAGCTCCTACAATGAGCAGTTCTTC
cdr3_aa: CSVEGDRGSSYNEQFF

d_call: TRBD2
clone_size: many
j_call: TRBJ2-3
v_call: TRBV9
cdr3_nt: TGTGCCAGCAGCGTAAGAGGCGGGGGGGCCGGCACAGATACGCAGTATTTT
cdr3_aa: CASSVRGGGAGTDTQYF

d_call: NA
clone_size: many
j_call: TRBJ2-1
v_call: TRBV4-1
cdr3_nt: TGCGCCAGCAGCCCCCGTGCGGGGACAGCTGAGCAGTTCTTC
cdr3_aa: CASSPRAGTAEQFF

d_call: NA
clone_size: many
j_call: TRBJ1-5
v_call: TRBV12-3/TRBV12-4
cdr3_nt: TGTGCCAGCAGCCAAGGGGCGGTGGATAGCAATCAGCCCCAGCATTTT
cdr3_aa: CASSQGAVDSNQPQHF

d_call: TRBD2
clone_size: many
j_call: TRBJ2-2
v_call: TRBV5-1
cdr3_nt: TGCGCCAGCAGCTTGTCGGGACTAGCTCTGGGGGAGCTGTTTTTT
cdr3_aa: CASSLSGLALGELFF

d_call: NA
clone_size: many
j_call: TRBJ2-2
v_call: TRBV5-1
cdr3_nt: TGCGCCAGCAGCTTGGGATCTCTATTCGGGGAGCTGTTTTTT
cdr3_aa: CASSLGSLFGELFF

d_call: NA
clone_size: many
j_call: TRBJ2-3
v_call: TRBV9
cdr3_nt: TGTGCCAGCAGCGACGTATCTGGGGCGCAGTATTTT
cdr3_aa: CASSDVSGAQYF

d_call: NA
clone_size: many
j_call: TRBJ1-1
v_call: TRBV5-1
cdr3_nt: TGCGCCAGCAGTGGGGCAACGAACACTGAAGCTTTCTTT
cdr3_aa: CASSGATNTEAFF

d_call: NA
clone_size: many
j_call: TRBJ1-1
v_call: TRBV5-6
cdr3_nt: TGTGCCAGCAGCCCCGGTGCGGGTAACACTGAAGCTTTCTTT
cdr3_aa: CASSPGAGNTEAFF

d_call: NA
clone_size: NA
j_call: TRBJ1-2
v_call: TRBV20-1
cdr3_nt: TGCAGTGCTGATCGGCGGCCATATGGCTACACCTTC
cdr3_aa: CSADRRPYGYTF

d_call: NA
clone_size: many
j_call: TRBJ2-7
v_call: TRBV29-1
cdr3_nt: TGCAGCGTTGAGGGCTTGGGATCTAACACCTACGAGCAGTACTTC
cdr3_aa: CSVEGLGSNTYEQYF

d_call: TRBD1
clone_size: many
j_call: TRBJ1-1
v_call: TRBV5-1
cdr3_nt: TGCGCCAGCAGCTGGGGACAGTCGAACACTGAAGCTTTCTTT
cdr3_aa: CASSWGQSNTEAFF

d_call: TRBD2
clone_size: many
j_call: TRBJ2-1
v_call: TRBV7-2
cdr3_nt: TGTGCCAGCAGCTTAGCTACGGGGGGGCTAGTCGACAATGAGCAGTTCTTC
cdr3_aa: CASSLATGGLVDNEQFF

d_call: NA
clone_size: many
j_call: TRBJ1-4
v_call: TRBV10-3
cdr3_nt: TGTGCCATCAGTGAGGGCAGGGGAGGCGAAAAACTGTTTTTT
cdr3_aa: CAISEGRGGEKLFF

d_call: TRBD1
clone_size: many
j_call: TRBJ2-5
v_call: TRBV5-1
cdr3_nt: TGCGCCAGCAGCTTTAGGGCAGGGGGAGAGACCCAGTACTTC
cdr3_aa: CASSFRAGGETQYF

d_call: NA
clone_size: many
j_call: TRBJ2-3
v_call: TRBV20-1
cdr3_nt: TGCAGTGCTGGCCCGGGCCGCACAGATACGCAGTATTTT
cdr3_aa: CSAGPGRTDTQYF

d_call: TRBD2
clone_size: medium-sized
j_call: TRBJ2-1
v_call: TRBV7-9
cdr3_nt: TGTGCCAGCAGCTTTGGGACTAGCGGCTACAATGAGCAGTTCTTC
cdr3_aa: CASSFGTSGYNEQFF

d_call: TRBD2
clone_size: NA
j_call: TRBJ2-1
v_call: TRBV5-1
cdr3_nt: TGCGCCAGCAGCGGAAGCGGGAAACTCTCCTACAATGAGCAGTTCTTC
cdr3_aa: CASSGSGKLSYNEQFF

d_call: TRBD2
clone_size: NA
j_call: TRBJ2-1
v_call: TRBV6-1
cdr3_nt: TGTGCCAGCAGTCTTCAAATAGCGGGGCCCTCCTACAATGAGCAGTTCTTC
cdr3_aa: CASSLQIAGPSYNEQFF

d_call: TRBD1
clone_size: many
j_call: TRBJ2-3
v_call: TRBV24-1
cdr3_nt: TGTGCCACCAGTGATCCCGGACAGGGGCCCACGGATACGCAGTATTTT
cdr3_aa: CATSDPGQGPTDTQYF

d_call: TRBD1
clone_size: many
j_call: TRBJ1-2
v_call: TRBV6-6
cdr3_nt: TGTGCCAGCAGCATAATTGGACAGGTTCTGGGCTACACCTTC
cdr3_aa: CASSIIGQVLGYTF

d_call: NA
clone_size: many
j_call: TRBJ1-5
v_call: TRBV5-1
cdr3_nt: TGCGCCAGCCGGGAGGGGGGAAATCAGCCCCAGCATTTT
cdr3_aa: CASREGGNQPQHF

d_call: NA
clone_size: NA
j_call: TRBJ1-1
v_call: TRBV15
cdr3_nt: TGTGCCACCAGCAGACGCCTCTGGGGGGCGGCGGGCACTGAAGCTTTCTTT
cdr3_aa: CATSRRLWGAAGTEAFF

d_call: TRBD1
clone_size: NA
j_call: TRBJ2-7
v_call: TRBV11-2
cdr3_nt: TGTGCCAGCAGCTTACAGGGACAGGGCATATACGAGCAGTACTTC
cdr3_aa: CASSLQGQGIYEQYF

d_call: TRBD1
clone_size: many
j_call: TRBJ1-4
v_call: TRBV5-1
cdr3_nt: TGCGCCAGCAGCTTCTCAGGGGGCGACGGAGAAAAACTGTTTTTT
cdr3_aa: CASSFSGGDGEKLFF

d_call: NA
clone_size: NA
j_call: TRBJ2-5
v_call: TRBV12-5
cdr3_nt: TGTGCTAGTGGTTTAGTGGGTTCGGAGACCCAGTACTTC
cdr3_aa: CASGLVGSETQYF

d_call: TRBD1
clone_size: few
j_call: TRBJ1-4
v_call: TRBV5-1
cdr3_nt: TGCGCCAGCAGCCCAGGGACAGGGGCTCGGAAACTGTTTTTT
cdr3_aa: CASSPGTGARKLFF

d_call: TRBD2
clone_size: many
j_call: TRBJ2-5
v_call: TRBV10-2
cdr3_nt: TGCGCCAGCAGTGGCGGGACTAGCGGGCAAGAGACCCAGTACTTC
cdr3_aa: CASSGGTSGQETQYF

d_call: NA
clone_size: many
j_call: TRBJ2-7
v_call: TRBV11-2
cdr3_nt: TGTGCCAGCAGCAAGGCCACAGGGATTTTCTACGAGCAGTACTTC
cdr3_aa: CASSKATGIFYEQYF

d_call: NA
clone_size: many
j_call: TRBJ2-7
v_call: TRBV7-9
cdr3_nt: TGTGCCAGCAGTCGACAGAACCCCCCCTACGAGCAGTACTTC
cdr3_aa: CASSRQNPPYEQYF

d_call: NA
clone_size: many
j_call: TRBJ2-7
v_call: TRBV2
cdr3_nt: TGTGCCAGCAGTGGGCCTAACCTCTCCTACGAGCAGTACTTC
cdr3_aa: CASSGPNLSYEQYF

d_call: TRBD2
clone_size: few
j_call: TRBJ2-7
v_call: TRBV13
cdr3_nt: TGTGCCAGCAGCTTAGGCCCTATGGGGGGACTAGCCTACTTC
cdr3_aa: CASSLGPMGGLAYF

d_call: NA
clone_size: many
j_call: TRBJ2-3
v_call: TRBV7-9
cdr3_nt: TGTGCCAGCAGCTTAGCGGGGCCCGGAGATACGCAGTATTTT
cdr3_aa: CASSLAGPGDTQYF

d_call: NA
clone_size: many
j_call: TRBJ1-5
v_call: TRBV6-5
cdr3_nt: TGTGCCAGCAGTCGTACCCGGGTCGGACAGCCCCAGCATTTT
cdr3_aa: CASSRTRVGQPQHF

d_call: NA
clone_size: NA
j_call: TRBJ2-7
v_call: TRBV5-6
cdr3_nt: TGTGCCAGCAGCGGACTGACAGGACACTACGAGCAGTACTTC
cdr3_aa: CASSGLTGHYEQYF

d_call: TRBD1
clone_size: few
j_call: TRBJ1-4
v_call: TRBV6-6
cdr3_nt: TGTGCCAGCAGTTGGACAGGGAAGGATGAAAAACTGTTTTTT
cdr3_aa: CASSWTGKDEKLFF

d_call: NA
clone_size: many
j_call: TRBJ1-1
v_call: TRBV20-1
cdr3_nt: TGCAGTGCGGGATCACAGAGAACCTCGGCGAACACTGAAGCTTTCTTT
cdr3_aa: CSAGSQRTSANTEAFF

d_call: TRBD1
clone_size: NA
j_call: TRBJ2-2
v_call: TRBV12-3/TRBV12-4
cdr3_nt: TGTGCCAGCAGTCCCGCCAGAAAGGACAGGGTAGGCGGGGAGCTGTTTTTT
cdr3_aa: CASSPARKDRVGGELFF

d_call: TRBD1
clone_size: NA
j_call: TRBJ2-5
v_call: TRBV10-2
cdr3_nt: TGCGCCAGCATCGGACAGGGGGCAAAGACCCAGTACTTC
cdr3_aa: CASIGQGAKTQYF

d_call: NA
clone_size: many
j_call: TRBJ1-4
v_call: TRBV20-1
cdr3_nt: TGCAGTGCTACCAGGGAAAGGGTGGCTGAAAAACTGTTTTTT
cdr3_aa: CSATRERVAEKLFF

d_call: TRBD2
clone_size: many
j_call: TRBJ2-7
v_call: TRBV7-9
cdr3_nt: TGTGCCAGCAGCTTAAATGGGAGGGTCGACGAGCAGTACTTC
cdr3_aa: CASSLNGRVDEQYF

d_call: TRBD1
clone_size: many
j_call: TRBJ2-4
v_call: TRBV24-1
cdr3_nt: TGTGCCACCAGTGAAGAGGGGGCTGGCAAAAACATTCAGTACTTC
cdr3_aa: CATSEEGAGKNIQYF

d_call: NA
clone_size: many
j_call: TRBJ1-2
v_call: TRBV5-6
cdr3_nt: TGTGCCAGCAGCGCGACTGGCGGCTACACCTTC
cdr3_aa: CASSATGGYTF

d_call: TRBD1
clone_size: many
j_call: TRBJ1-4
v_call: TRBV12-3/TRBV12-4
cdr3_nt: TGTGCCAGCAGTGACGGGACAGGTGGCCGTGAAAAACTGTTTTTT
cdr3_aa: CASSDGTGGREKLFF

d_call: NA
clone_size: many
j_call: TRBJ1-3
v_call: TRBV28
cdr3_nt: TGTGCCAGCAGGGCCGCAGGGATCTCTGGAAACACCATATATTTT
cdr3_aa: CASRAAGISGNTIYF

d_call: NA
clone_size: many
j_call: TRBJ2-2
v_call: TRBV20-1
cdr3_nt: TGCAGTGCTAGAGAGCGAGGGGAGCTGTTTTTT
cdr3_aa: CSARERGELFF

d_call: TRBD1
clone_size: NA
j_call: TRBJ2-7
v_call: TRBV6-2/TRBV6-3
cdr3_nt: TGTGCCAGCAGATCTACCGGGACAGGGGGCTACGAGCAGTACTTC
cdr3_aa: CASRSTGTGGYEQYF

d_call: NA
clone_size: many
j_call: TRBJ2-7
v_call: TRBV5-6
cdr3_nt: TGTGCCAGCAGCTTGAATGACGAGCAGTACTTC
cdr3_aa: CASSLNDEQYF

d_call: TRBD1
clone_size: many
j_call: TRBJ1-1
v_call: TRBV9
cdr3_nt: TGTGCCAGCAGCGTAGGGACAGGGGTGAACACTGAAGCTTTCTTT
cdr3_aa: CASSVGTGVNTEAFF

d_call: NA
clone_size: many
j_call: TRBJ1-2
v_call: TRBV6-1
cdr3_nt: TGTGCCAGCAGTGAAGAGGTCTACAGGAGCTATGGCTACACCTTC
cdr3_aa: CASSEEVYRSYGYTF

d_call: NA
clone_size: many
j_call: TRBJ2-7
v_call: TRBV5-1
cdr3_nt: TGCGCCAGCAGCCTACGACCTCTGGACGAGCAGTACTTC
cdr3_aa: CASSLRPLDEQYF

d_call: NA
clone_size: many
j_call: TRBJ2-5
v_call: TRBV6-5
cdr3_nt: TGTGCCAGCAGACGACGGTACCAAGAGACCCAGTACTTC
cdr3_aa: CASRRRYQETQYF

d_call: NA
clone_size: many
j_call: TRBJ2-6
v_call: TRBV12-3/TRBV12-4
cdr3_nt: TGTGCCAGCAGTTTCACAGGGTCAGGGGCCAACGTCCTGACTTTC
cdr3_aa: CASSFTGSGANVLTF